The 26 T cell receptor beta chains listed next were all sequenced from one sample in a study of OX40 agonist ivuxolimab in advanced cancers. The protocol was immunoSEQ multiplex PCR, while the TCRdb copy is restricted to in-frame clones and leaves out a portion. The profile shows roughly 48,000 clones, approximately 85% of them singletons. This specimen consisted of CD4+ or CD8+ T cells sorted from blood, obtained in a trial of the OX40 agonist ivuxolimab. These TCRs come from an adult with an advanced solid tumor such as melanoma, head and neck, liver or kidney cancer.

The chain carries TRBV19 and TRBJ2-7; the D gene is possibly TRBD2 (6 bases). Germline V gene data show CDR1 as LNHDA and CDR2 as SQIVND (reference sequence). Trimming cost V 3 bases and J 9 bases, with 15 bases left between them. The CDR3 consists of 13 residues. The CDR3 loop is CASSIGGYGGQYF. The CDR3 DNA sequence: TGTGCCAGTAGTATCGGTGGGTACGGGGGGCAGTACTTC.

This chain joins TRBV2 and TRBJ1-2, with D tentatively TRBD1 (6 bases). The germline V gene has CDR1 SNHLY and CDR2 FYNNEI. Deletions cut 5 bases from V and 1 base from J, with 17 bases between. The CDR3 spans 16 residues. CDR3 in amino acids: CASSPRGGANNYGYTF. As DNA, the CDR3 is TGTGCCAGCAGTCCCCGGGGGGGGGCCAATAACTATGGCTACACCTTC. The full variable domain, with the rest looked up from reference TRBV2 and TRBJ1-2, is EPEVTQTPSHQVTQMGQEVILRCVPISNHLYFYWYRQILGQKVEFLVSFYNNEISEKSEIFDDQFSVERPDGSNFTLKIRSTKLEDSAMYFCASSPRGGANNYGYTFGSGTRLTVV.

In this sample, this clone turned up once. Written as DNA, the CDR3 is TGTGCCAGCAGGGACTACCCCAATGAGCAGTTCTTC. Translating gives CASRDYPNEQFF. V usage is TRBV11-2 and J usage is TRBJ2-1, with D possibly being TRBD2 (6 bases). Germline V lookup: CDR1 SGHAT, CDR2 FQNNGV. Trimming removed 6 bases from V and 6 bases from J, with 9 bases in between. This CDR3 spans 12 amino acids.

The DNA of the CDR3 is TGCGCCAGCAGCTCGGGACAGGGCGGCACAGATACGCAGTATTTT. Translation: CASSSGQGGTDTQYF. V gene TRBV5-1 combines with J gene TRBJ2-3; 9 nucleotides align to TRBD1. V trimming: 3 bases; J trimming: 1 base; junction bases outside the gene matches: 3. CDR3 length equals 15 residues. Per the germline V gene, CDR1 is SGHRS and CDR2 is YFSETQ.

This chain connects TRBV5-4 to TRBJ2-1; unclear D gene. CDR3 length: 16 residues. Germline CDR1 is SGHNT and CDR2 is YYREEE (reference sequence). V was trimmed by 4 bases and J by 0 bases, leaving 14 bases between them. In nucleotides, the CDR3 is TGTGCCAGCAGCCCAAAGACTCATAGCTCCTACAATGAGCAGTTCTTC. Amino acids: CASSPKTHSSYNEQFF.

The J gene is TRBJ1-5, the V gene TRBV10-3, with 8 bases fitting TRBD1. Trimming removed 4 bases from V and 5 bases from J; junction bases left unmatched: 1. This CDR3 has 13 residues. Germline values: CDR1 ENHRY, CDR2 SYGVKD. As DNA, the CDR3 is TGTGCCATCAGTGGGACAGGGCATCAGCCCCAGCATTTT. Translation: CAISGTGHQPQHF.

This clone is medium-sized (0.01 to 0.1%) by share. The chain combines TRBV19 with TRBJ1-1; the D gene is possibly TRBD1 (5 bases). V shed 3 bases and J shed 5 bases, with 16 bases lying between them. This CDR3 has 15 residues. Germline CDR1 LNHDA, CDR2 SQIVND (reference sequence). The CDR3 reads CASSIAWWGRTEAFF. For the CDR3, the DNA is TGTGCCAGTAGTATTGCTTGGTGGGGGAGAACTGAAGCTTTCTTT. The entire variable domain, with the rest obtained from reference TRBV19 and TRBJ1-1, is as follows: DGGITQSPKYLFRKEGQNVTLSCEQNLNHDAMYWYRQDPGQGLRLIYYSQIVNDFQKGDIAEGYSVSREKKESFPLTVTSAQKNPTAFYLCASSIAWWGRTEAFFGQGTRLTVV.

This sequence joins TRBV5-1 and TRBJ2-3; 10 bases match TRBD1. Germline assignment: CDR1 SGHRS and CDR2 YFSETQ. V dropped 3 bases and J dropped 2; count of bases not matched to a gene: 3. The CDR3 contains 15 residues. CDR3 DNA: TGCGCCAGCAGCTGGGGGACAGGGGTCACAGATACGCAGTATTTT. It specifies CASSWGTGVTDTQYF.

The chain combines TRBV19 with TRBJ2-3; TRBD2 is a possible D gene (5 bases). Trimming cost V 7 bases and J 2 bases, with 16 bases left between them. The CDR3 is made up of 15 amino acids. Germline V gives CDR1 LNHDA, CDR2 SQIVND (reference sequence). The CDR3 sequence is CASTPRAEATDTQYF. The CDR3 nucleotides are TGTGCCAGTACCCCTCGGGCGGAGGCCACAGATACGCAGTATTTT.

J is TRBJ2-3 and V is TRBV19; TRBD1 matches 9 bases. The germline gives CDR1 LNHDA, CDR2 SQIVND (reference sequence). The V segment lost 5 bases and the J segment 6 bases; nucleotides outside the gene matches: 3. This CDR3 comprises 13 residues. The CDR3 reads CASSRDRADTQYF. DNA of the CDR3: TGTGCCAGTAGTCGGGACAGGGCGGATACGCAGTATTTT.

The gene calls are TRBV7-2 and TRBJ1-4; maybe TRBD1 (6 bases). V lost 5 bases and J 8 bases, leaving 12 bases between the germline ends. Germline CDR1 SGHTA, CDR2 FQGNSA. CDR3 size: 13 residues. The CDR3 region is CASSPRTVEKLFF. The CDR3 bases are TGTGCCAGCAGCCCGAGGACAGTCGAAAAACTGTTTTTT.

The chain employs TRBV14 and TRBJ2-3; weak D call: TRBD2 (6 bases). Germline CDR1 and CDR2: SGHDN and FVKESK. The CDR3 is 13 amino acids. V was shortened by 1 base and J by 10 bases, with 12 bases between the two germline ends. CDR3: CASSQVVEGPQYF. The CDR3 coding sequence is TGTGCCAGCAGCCAAGTGGTGGAGGGTCCGCAGTATTTT.

The chain employs TRBV4-1 and TRBJ2-1; possible D gene TRBD2, 6 bases. V shed 4 bases and J shed 1 base, with 14 bases lying between them. Germline V gives CDR1 MGHRA, CDR2 YSYEKL. The CDR3 has 16 amino acids. CDR3 amino acids: CASSLLTGESYNEQFF. The CDR3 DNA follows: TGCGCCAGCAGCCTTTTAACGGGAGAGTCCTACAATGAGCAGTTCTTC.

The sample holds one count of this clone. The junction departs from germline at one end; a sequencing error may be responsible. This chain joins TRBV6-1 and TRBJ1-5; possible D gene TRBD1, 5 bases. The germline V gene has CDR1 MNHNS and CDR2 SASEGT. This CDR3 comprises 16 residues. CDR3 residues: CASSEGVRQNNQPQHF. The DNA for the CDR3 is TGTGCCAGCAGCGAAGGGGTGAGACAGAACAATCAGCCCCAGCATTTT.

The chain is built from TRBV15 and TRBJ1-5, with TRBD1 identical over 9 bases. Germline V lookup: CDR1 LNHNV, CDR2 YYDKDF (reference sequence). CDR3 size: 17 residues. V lost 4 bases to trimming and J lost 4 bases; unmatched junction nucleotides: 11. CDR3 DNA: TGTGCCACCAGCACCCCGATGGACAGGGGTAAGAATCAGCCCCAGCATTTT. Its translation: CATSTPMDRGKNQPQHF.

This clone showed up just a few times. The genes are TRBV28 and TRBJ2-3; the match to TRBD2 covers 14 bases. The length of the CDR3 is 18 residues. Germline V gene data show CDR1 as MDHEN and CDR2 as SYDVKM. V shed 6 bases and J 2 bases; nucleotides not matched to a gene: 10. The CDR3 loop reads CASSPWTSGRSFTDTQYF. The CDR3 DNA reads as TGTGCCAGCAGCCCCTGGACTAGCGGGAGGTCTTTCACAGATACGCAGTATTTT. The full variable domain, its missing parts supplied by reference TRBV28 and TRBJ2-3, is DVKVTQSSRYLVKRTGEKVFLECVQDMDHENMFWYRQDPGLGLRLIYFSYDVKMKEKGDIPEGYSVSREKKERFSLILESASTNQTSMYLCASSPWTSGRSFTDTQYFGPGTRLTVL.

The V call is TRBV28, the J call TRBJ2-7; TRBD1 aligns across 7 bases. This CDR3 spans 12 amino acids. Unmatched junction bases numbered 11, after V lost 6 bases and J lost 12 bases. CDR1 and CDR2 from the germline V gene are MDHEN and SYDVKM. CDR3 region: CASRGDRAEAYF. The CDR3 bases are TGTGCCAGCAGGGGTGACAGGGCCGAAGCGTACTTC.

The chain carries TRBV6-5 and TRBJ2-1; 14 bases fit TRBD2. The CDR3 is 14 residues long. Germline-derived CDR1 and CDR2 are MNHEY and SVGAGI. J lost 7 bases, V lost 7 bases, and 3 bases had no gene match. CDR3 DNA sequence: TGTGCCAGCATCCGGACTAGCGGGGGGAATGAGCAGTTCTTC. Its translation: CASIRTSGGNEQFF.

V and J are TRBV18 and TRBJ1-5; D possibly corresponds to TRBD1 (5 bases). In germline, CDR1 is KGHSH, CDR2 LQKENI. The CDR3 covers 16 residues. V dropped 6 bases and J dropped 2 bases, with 17 bases sitting between them. CDR3 sequence (DNA): TGTGCCAGCTCGCTTGCAGGGTCCGGCGGCAATCAGCCCCAGCATTTT. Residues: CASSLAGSGGNQPQHF.

The chain uses TRBV5-1 and TRBJ2-3, with 10 bases that match TRBD2. Germline V gene data show CDR1 as SGHRS and CDR2 as YFSETQ. The CDR3 totals 18 residues. V shed 0 bases and J 0 bases; nucleotides not matched to a gene: 7. The CDR3 reads CASSLEGTAGGSTDTQYF. The CDR3 coding sequence is TGCGCCAGCAGCTTGGAAGGGACAGCGGGAGGGAGCACAGATACGCAGTATTTT.

The chain recombines TRBV5-1 with TRBJ2-3, with 7 bases that match TRBD2. V shed 4 bases and J 0 bases; nucleotides not matched to a gene: 8. Germline CDR1 is SGHRS and CDR2 is YFSETQ. CDR3 length: 16 residues. The CDR3 DNA sequence: TGCGCCAGCAGCCCCGGAGCGGGGTGGAGCACAGATACGCAGTATTTT. Translation: CASSPGAGWSTDTQYF.

This chain joins TRBV25-1 and TRBJ2-5; 10 bases match TRBD2. The CDR3 is made up of 15 amino acids. Germline assignment: CDR1 MGHDK and CDR2 SYGVNS. Trimming took 4 bases from V and 9 from J; bases not matched to a gene: 11. Here the CDR3 reads CASSGGASGSGAQYF. CDR3 bases: TGTGCCAGCAGTGGGGGCGCTAGCGGGAGTGGGGCCCAGTACTTC.

This clone is a singleton in its sample. J is TRBJ1-4 and V is TRBV15; D is ambiguous. This CDR3 contains 15 residues. Germline V gene lookup returns CDR1 LNHNV and CDR2 YYDKDF (reference sequence). Trimming left V 6 bases short and J 3 bases short, with 14 bases between. CDR3 in DNA: TGTGCCACCAGAGGTGGGCCTCGGGCTAATGAAAAACTGTTTTTT. It encodes CATRGGPRANEKLFF.

This clone is a singleton in its sample. The chain recombines TRBV15 with TRBJ1-5; D is ambiguous. The length of the CDR3 is 13 residues. Trimming took 5 bases from V and 1 from J, leaving 6 bases between them. Germline CDR1 LNHNV, CDR2 YYDKDF (reference sequence). CDR3 DNA sequence: TGTGCCACCAGCGCACAGAGCAATCAGCCCCAGCATTTT. This encodes CATSAQSNQPQHF.

This clone was seen only once. The chain carries TRBV5-1 and TRBJ1-5, with D tentatively TRBD1 (5 bases). This CDR3 region has 16 residues. V was cut by 4 bases and J by 0 bases, with 14 bases left in between. Germline CDR1 SGHRS, CDR2 YFSETQ. CDR3 protein: CASSLGGTDSNQPQHF. The CDR3 coding sequence is TGCGCCAGCAGCCTGGGAGGGACTGATAGCAATCAGCCCCAGCATTTT.

The chain couples TRBV28 to TRBJ1-4, with 8 positions matching TRBD1. Germline V gene lookup returns CDR1 MDHEN and CDR2 SYDVKM. The length of the CDR3 is 14 residues. J lost 7 bases, V lost 4 bases, and 5 bases had no gene match. CDR3 loop: CASSSGQGSEKLFF. In DNA form, the CDR3 reads TGTGCCAGCAGTTCCGGACAGGGTTCTGAAAAACTGTTTTTT.